The 22 T cell receptor beta chains below all came from one sample that was sequenced in a study of blood T cell repertoires in COVID-19. Produced via immunoSEQ multiplex PCR; TCRdb's table is partial and in-frame only. The table has about 140,000 clones, roughly 84% seen once. The sequencing sample was made of peripheral blood. The receptor source for this set is a man aged 25-45 years with COVID-19, enrolled during active disease.

This clone has just one count. The chain uses TRBV7-2 and TRBJ1-4, with 9 bases aligning to TRBD1. CDR3 length: 15 residues. Germline V gene data show CDR1 as SGHTA and CDR2 as FQGNSA. After removal of 5 bases from V and 5 bases from J, the junction contained 6 bases not matched to a gene. In nucleotides, the CDR3 is TGTGCCAGCAGCCAATCCGGGACAGGGAATGAAAAACTGTTTTTT. Its translation: CASSQSGTGNEKLFF.

This chain joins TRBV7-3 and TRBJ2-1; 13 bases match TRBD2. The V and J ends lost 0 bases and 6 bases, in that order; junction bases with no gene match: 8. Germline-derived CDR1 and CDR2 are SGHTA and FQGTGA. The CDR3 covers 18 residues. The CDR3 sequence: CASSLTAGLAGKSNEQFF. CDR3 DNA: TGTGCCAGCAGCTTAACGGCGGGACTAGCGGGAAAGAGCAATGAGCAGTTCTTC. The whole variable domain, remainder taken from reference TRBV7-3 and TRBJ2-1, is GAGVSQTPSNKVTEKGKYVELRCDPISGHTALYWYRQSLGQGPEFLIYFQGTGAADDSGLPNDRFFAVRPEGSVSTLKIQRTERGDSAVYLCASSLTAGLAGKSNEQFFGPGTRLTVL.

The rearrangement joins TRBV6-5 to TRBJ2-5; 7 bases map to TRBD1. J gave up 5 bases and V 6 bases, and 6 bases lay outside the gene matches. Per germline, CDR1 MNHEY and CDR2 SVGAGI. CDR3 length equals 13 residues. In DNA form, the CDR3 reads TGTGCCAGCAGCCCCCCAGGGGGTGAGACCCAGTACTTC. This encodes CASSPPGGETQYF.

The CDR3 here is CASSGSGREGIDTQYF. The DNA for the CDR3 is TGTGCCAGCAGTGGCAGCGGGAGAGAAGGAATAGATACGCAGTATTTT. The genes are TRBV6-6 and TRBJ2-3; TRBD2 agrees at 8 bases. Germline CDR1 and CDR2: MNHNY and SVGAGI (reference sequence). The ends lost 5 bases at V and 5 bases at J; junction bases unmatched: 12. This CDR3 has 16 residues.

V and J are TRBV10-2 and TRBJ2-7, with TRBD2 matching over 8 bases. The V gene's germline CDR1 is WSHSY and CDR2 SAAADI. The CDR3 is 14 residues long. Trimming took 4 bases from V and 2 from J; bases not matched to a gene: 4. CDR3 bases: TGCGCCAGCAGTGCGCGGACTAGCACCTACGAGCAGTACTTC. This codes for CASSARTSTYEQYF.

This sequence joins TRBV6-1 and TRBJ2-7; 14 bases fit TRBD2. V lost 3 bases, J lost 7 bases, and 8 bases stayed unmatched. This CDR3 is 16 amino acids long. Germline V CDR1 and CDR2: MNHNS, SASEGT. For the CDR3, the DNA is TGTGCCAGCAGTGAGGGGACTAGCGGGAGACGAGGGGAGCAGTACTTC. It encodes CASSEGTSGRRGEQYF.

This clone is a singleton in its sample. The rearrangement links TRBV5-1 to TRBJ2-2, with TRBD2 matching over 12 bases. V lost 1 base to trimming and J lost 1 base; unmatched junction nucleotides: 2. The germline gives CDR1 SGHRS, CDR2 YFSETQ. The CDR3 length is 17 residues. The CDR3 region has the DNA TGCGCCAGCAGCTTGCCGGGACTAGCGGGGAACACCGGGGAGCTGTTTTTT. As protein: CASSLPGLAGNTGELFF.

V usage is TRBV13 and J usage is TRBJ2-2; 12 bases are shared with TRBD1. The CDR3 extends over 16 amino acids. The junction had 8 bases not matched to a gene; V was cut back by 6 bases and J by 6 bases. From germline, CDR1 is PRHDT and CDR2 FYEKMQ (reference sequence). This CDR3 is CASRPPGQGAAGELFF. CDR3 bases: TGTGCCAGCAGGCCGCCGGGACAGGGGGCCGCCGGGGAGCTGTTTTTT.

This chain joins TRBV7-6 and TRBJ2-5; the D gene is possibly TRBD2 (6 bases). The CDR3 contains 16 residues. Germline loops: CDR1 SGHVS, CDR2 FNYEAQ. V dropped 7 bases and J dropped 4 bases, with 22 bases sitting between them. CDR3 sequence: CASTSQGGARGETQYF. The CDR3 nucleotides read TGTGCCAGCACGAGCCAAGGCGGGGCGAGGGGAGAGACCCAGTACTTC.

V usage is TRBV10-2 and J usage is TRBJ2-3; the match to TRBD2 covers 12 bases. Germline lookup yields CDR1 WSHSY and CDR2 SAAADI. After removal of 7 bases from V and 1 base from J, the junction contained 3 bases not matched to a gene. The CDR3 runs 15 residues. The CDR3 sequence is CASKTSGSGTDTQYF. CDR3 coding DNA: TGCGCCAGCAAGACTAGCGGGAGCGGCACAGATACGCAGTATTTT.

V usage is TRBV7-6 and J usage is TRBJ2-7; D may be TRBD1 (6 bases). V lost 5 bases and J 3 bases, leaving 17 bases between the germline ends. The germline gives CDR1 SGHVS, CDR2 FNYEAQ. The CDR3 is 15 amino acids. The CDR3 nucleotides read TGTGCCAGCAGCCCTGACCCCGGACAGTTCTACGAGCAGTACTTC. This gives the protein CASSPDPGQFYEQYF.

V gene TRBV4-1 combines with J gene TRBJ1-1; D possibly corresponds to TRBD1 (5 bases). Per the germline V gene, CDR1 is MGHRA and CDR2 is YSYEKL. V was shortened by 4 bases and J by 0 bases, with 9 bases between the two germline ends. The CDR3 contains 14 residues. CDR3 DNA sequence: TGCGCCAGCAGCCTTGGGGCCCTGAACACTGAAGCTTTCTTT. This encodes CASSLGALNTEAFF.

CDR3 in amino acids: CASSLNNPNTEAFF. The CDR3 region has the DNA TGTGCCAGCAGCTTGAACAACCCGAACACTGAAGCTTTCTTT. The genes are TRBV7-9 and TRBJ1-1, with unresolved D. Germline V gene sequence: CDR1 SEHNR, CDR2 FQNEAQ (reference sequence). V was shortened by 3 bases and J by 1 base, with 9 bases between the two germline ends. This CDR3 has 14 residues.

The chain uses TRBV6-5 and TRBJ2-3; a possible D gene is TRBD2 (5 bases). The CDR3 length is 14 residues. The germline V and J ends were trimmed by 7 bases and 2 bases, with 13 bases remaining between them. Germline values: CDR1 MNHEY, CDR2 SVGAGI. The CDR3 coding sequence is TGTGCCAGCACTGGCGGGTCGTCCACAGATACGCAGTATTTT. Encoded protein: CASTGGSSTDTQYF.

This chain links TRBV5-8 with TRBJ2-7; 16 nucleotides line up with TRBD2. This CDR3 spans 15 amino acids. CDR1 SGHTS and CDR2 YDEGEE come from the germline V gene. Trimming removed 3 bases from V and 6 bases from J; junction bases left unmatched: 3. CDR3 coding DNA: TGTGCCAGCAGCTCGGGACTAGCGGGAGGGACCGAGCAGTACTTC. As protein: CASSSGLAGGTEQYF.

The J gene is TRBJ2-1, the V gene TRBV7-6; 8 bases match TRBD2. The J segment lost 4 bases and the V segment lost 1 base, leaving 6 bases of the junction unmatched. This CDR3 is built from 16 residues. The germline V gene encodes CDR1 SGHVS and CDR2 FNYEAQ. The CDR3: CASSLDRASGYNEQFF. The DNA for the CDR3 is TGTGCCAGCAGCTTAGATAGGGCTAGCGGGTACAATGAGCAGTTCTTC.

This clone was counted a single time. The V gene is TRBV28, the J gene TRBJ1-6; no reliable D call. This CDR3 is built from 14 residues. Germline lookup yields CDR1 MDHEN and CDR2 SYDVKM. Trimming stripped 5 bases from V and 5 bases from J, with 10 bases between. CDR3 in amino acids: CASSLPGDNSPLHF. Here the CDR3 DNA reads TGTGCCAGCAGTCTCCCCGGAGATAATTCACCCCTCCACTTT.

This chain joins TRBV28 and TRBJ2-1; 7 positions agree with TRBD2. CDR1 is MDHEN, CDR2 SYDVKM, per germline. Unmatched junction bases numbered 6, after V lost 7 bases and J lost 6 bases. The CDR3 consists of 13 residues. CDR3 nucleotide sequence: TGTGCCAGCACGGCAGGGACTATCAATGAGCAGTTCTTC. Amino acids: CASTAGTINEQFF.

V and J are TRBV5-1 and TRBJ1-2; 7 nucleotides match TRBD1. The CDR3 is 12 residues long. From germline, CDR1 is SGHRS and CDR2 YFSETQ. V shed 3 bases and J 5 bases; nucleotides not matched to a gene: 1. This CDR3 is CASSSTGYGYTF. DNA for the CDR3: TGCGCCAGCAGCTCGACAGGGTATGGCTACACCTTC.

V and J are TRBV27 and TRBJ2-7; 7 bases fit TRBD1. The V and J ends lost 3 bases and 7 bases, in that order; junction bases with no gene match: 9. This CDR3 contains 14 residues. CDR1 is MNHEY, CDR2 SMNVEV, per germline (reference sequence). The CDR3 protein is CASSFSTGYREQYF. The CDR3 DNA is TGTGCCAGCAGTTTCTCGACAGGGTACAGGGAGCAGTACTTC.

Here the CDR3 reads CAIREGQGPLHF. CDR3 bases: TGTGCCATCAGGGAGGGACAGGGTCCCCTCCACTTT. The V and J genes are TRBV10-3 and TRBJ1-6; TRBD1 matches at 9 bases. The ends lost 6 bases at V and 13 bases at J; junction bases unmatched: 4. Germline CDR1 is ENHRY and CDR2 is SYGVKD. This CDR3 spans 12 amino acids.

This clone is medium-sized (0.01 to 0.1%) by share. The chain recombines TRBV6-4 with TRBJ2-1; 10 nucleotides match TRBD1. The CDR3 extends over 14 amino acids. Germline CDR1 and CDR2: MRHNA and SNTAGT. Trimming cost V 2 bases and J 11 bases; bases outside gene matches: 6. CDR3 amino acids: CASSDETGGFQQFF. As DNA, the CDR3 is TGTGCCAGCAGTGACGAGACAGGGGGCTTCCAGCAGTTCTTC.